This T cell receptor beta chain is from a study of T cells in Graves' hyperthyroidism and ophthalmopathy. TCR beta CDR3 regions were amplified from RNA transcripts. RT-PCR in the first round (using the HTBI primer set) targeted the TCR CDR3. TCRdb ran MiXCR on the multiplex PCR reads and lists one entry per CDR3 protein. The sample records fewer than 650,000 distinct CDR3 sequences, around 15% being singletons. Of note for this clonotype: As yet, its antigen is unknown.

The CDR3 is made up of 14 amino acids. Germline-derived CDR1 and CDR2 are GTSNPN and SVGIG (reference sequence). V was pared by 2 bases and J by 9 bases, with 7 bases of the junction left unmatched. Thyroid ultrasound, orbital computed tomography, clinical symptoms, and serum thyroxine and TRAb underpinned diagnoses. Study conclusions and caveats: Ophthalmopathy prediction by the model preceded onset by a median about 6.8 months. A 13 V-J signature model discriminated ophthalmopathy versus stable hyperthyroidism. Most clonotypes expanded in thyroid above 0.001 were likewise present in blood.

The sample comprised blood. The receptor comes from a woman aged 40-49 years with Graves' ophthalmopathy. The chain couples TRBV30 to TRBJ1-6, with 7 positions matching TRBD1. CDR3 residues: CAWSIQGTGSPLHF. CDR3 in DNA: TGTGCCTGGAGTATACAGGGGACGGGTTCACCCCTCCACTTT.